These 21 T cell receptor beta chains originate from one sample sequenced in a study of blood T cell repertoires in COVID-19. Clones were sequenced by immunoSEQ multiplex PCR, and TCRdb holds only the in-frame ones, with some missing. The sample lists some 200,000 clones; approximately 87% were seen once. The specimen was peripheral blood. These receptors were collected from a woman between 65 and 79 years old with COVID-19, enrolled during active disease.

This sequence joins TRBV24-1 and TRBJ2-1, with TRBD1 as a possible D gene (6 bases). V gave up 7 bases and J gave up 4 bases, with 13 bases separating them. The CDR3 runs 14 residues. CDR1 is KGHDR and CDR2 is SFDVKD in the germline V gene. CDR3 protein: CATRGTGQYNEQFF. CDR3 coding DNA: TGTGCCACCAGGGGAACAGGGCAGTACAATGAGCAGTTCTTC.

V usage is TRBV24-1 and J usage is TRBJ2-7, with D possibly TRBD1 on 6 matching bases. This CDR3 is 15 amino acids long. V was trimmed by 3 bases and J by 2 bases, leaving 13 bases between them. The germline V gene has CDR1 KGHDR and CDR2 SFDVKD. The CDR3 spells CATSDPATGTYEQYF. The CDR3 nucleotides read TGTGCCACCAGTGATCCGGCGACAGGTACCTACGAGCAGTACTTC.

The rearrangement uses TRBV24-1 and TRBJ2-2; D possibly corresponds to TRBD1 (5 bases). V lost 3 bases, J lost 7 bases, and 11 bases lay in between. Germline V gene sequence: CDR1 KGHDR, CDR2 SFDVKD. This CDR3 spans 14 amino acids. This chain's CDR3 is CATSDTQGFGELFF. The CDR3 DNA is TGTGCCACCAGTGATACTCAGGGTTTCGGGGAGCTGTTTTTT.

CDR3 protein: CSSSLGALFEGTEAFF. The CDR3 region has the DNA TGCAGCTCATCCCTGGGGGCCCTCTTCGAGGGCACTGAAGCTTTCTTT. The rearrangement links TRBV29-1 to TRBJ1-1, with D possibly TRBD1 on 6 matching bases. V lost 8 bases, J lost 4 bases, and 26 bases lay in between. Germline CDR1 SQVTM, CDR2 ANQGSEA. This CDR3 is built from 16 residues.

This chain uses TRBV18 with TRBJ1-5; TRBD1 agrees at 9 bases. Germline V gene sequence: CDR1 KGHSH, CDR2 LQKENI. V trimming: 6 bases; J trimming: 7 bases; junction bases outside the gene matches: 10. There are 15 residues in the CDR3. The CDR3, as DNA: TGTGCCAGCTCGGGCTCGGGACAGGGCCACCAGCCCCAGCATTTT. It translates to CASSGSGQGHQPQHF.

The gene calls are TRBV29-1 and TRBJ2-7; TRBD2 matches at 8 bases. This CDR3 contains 12 residues. CDR1 SQVTM and CDR2 ANQGSEA come from the germline V gene. V gave up 4 bases and J gave up 2 bases; unmatched junction bases: 1. The CDR3 sequence is CSVAGRAYEQYF. The CDR3, as DNA: TGCAGCGTTGCCGGGAGGGCCTACGAGCAGTACTTC.

V usage is TRBV2 and J usage is TRBJ2-7; tentative D call: TRBD2 (7 bases). The CDR3 totals 12 residues. Germline values: CDR1 SNHLY, CDR2 FYNNEI. Deletions cut 6 bases from V and 7 bases from J, with 13 bases between. The CDR3 DNA is TGTGCCAGCAGAGGGGGGGACTGGGAGCAGTACTTC. It yields the protein CASRGGDWEQYF.

V usage is TRBV6-5 and J usage is TRBJ2-7, with TRBD1 identical over 7 bases. This CDR3 has 15 residues. With V trimmed by 6 bases and J by 6 bases, 14 bases remained unmatched. The germline V gene encodes CDR1 MNHEY and CDR2 SVGAGI. CDR3 in amino acids: CASRGEQARQGEQYF. The CDR3 DNA follows: TGTGCCAGCAGAGGAGAGCAGGCACGACAGGGCGAGCAGTACTTC.

V usage is TRBV6-6 and J usage is TRBJ2-5; a possible D gene is TRBD1 (6 bases). CDR1 and CDR2 from the germline V gene are MNHNY and SVGAGI (reference sequence). V was shortened by 0 bases and J by 4 bases, with 9 bases between the two germline ends. The CDR3 length is 14 residues. The CDR3 DNA follows: TGTGCCAGCAGTTACTCCCTCAGGGGAGAGACCCAGTACTTC. Its translation is CASSYSLRGETQYF.

The V and J genes are TRBV13 and TRBJ2-1, with 10 bases fitting TRBD2. The V and J ends lost 2 bases and 8 bases, in that order; junction bases with no gene match: 9. CDR3 size: 16 residues. CDR1 and CDR2 from the germline V gene are PRHDT and FYEKMQ (reference sequence). CDR3 protein: CASSLSGLAGAHEQFF. CDR3 DNA sequence: TGTGCCAGCAGCTTAAGTGGGCTAGCGGGAGCGCATGAGCAGTTCTTC.

V and J are TRBV9 and TRBJ2-1; 12 bases align to TRBD2. The germline gives CDR1 SGDLS, CDR2 YYNGEE. After removal of 2 bases from V and 7 bases from J, the junction contained 7 bases not matched to a gene. This CDR3 contains 16 residues. The CDR3 sequence: CASSVALAGGGNEQFF. The CDR3 DNA follows: TGTGCCAGCAGCGTCGCACTAGCGGGAGGAGGGAATGAGCAGTTCTTC.

Only one count was recorded for this clone. The J gene is TRBJ1-2, the V gene TRBV2; D unclear. Looked up from germline, CDR1 is SNHLY and CDR2 is FYNNEI. This CDR3 contains 12 residues. Trimming shortened V by 6 bases and J by 8 bases, and 13 bases separated the two germline ends. The CDR3 region is CASRAPARGYTF. As DNA, the CDR3 is TGTGCCAGCAGGGCTCCGGCCAGGGGCTACACCTTC.

The chain has TRBV5-5 and TRBJ1-5; 9 nucleotides align to TRBD1. Trimming at V came to 2 bases and at J to 4 bases, leaving 13 bases not matched to a gene. Germline CDR1 SGHKS, CDR2 YYEKEE (reference sequence). CDR3 length equals 18 residues. The CDR3 here is CASSFGLGTGTVNQPQHF. The CDR3 DNA follows: TGTGCCAGCAGCTTCGGTTTGGGGACAGGGACAGTAAATCAGCCCCAGCATTTT.

The chain combines TRBV3-1 (or the pseudogene TRBV3-2) with TRBJ1-2, with unresolved D. The CDR3 is 13 residues long. V was shortened by 0 bases and J by 8 bases, with 10 bases between the two germline ends. CDR1 LGHDT and CDR2 YNNKEL come from the germline V gene (reference sequence). This CDR3 reads CASSQDLHAGYTF. The CDR3 DNA is TGTGCCAGCAGCCAAGATCTCCACGCGGGCTACACCTTC.

This chain joins TRBV7-8 and TRBJ1-1; 9 positions match TRBD1. Germline CDR1 SGHVS, CDR2 FQNEAQ. J gave up 1 base and V 5 bases, and 5 bases lay outside the gene matches. The CDR3 consists of 15 residues. The DNA for the CDR3 is TGTGCCAGCAGCCCATGGACAGGGGAGAACACTGAAGCTTTCTTT. This codes for CASSPWTGENTEAFF. Combining the CDR3 with reference TRBV7-8 and TRBJ1-1 gives the whole variable domain GAGVSQSPRYKVAKRGQDVALRCDPISGHVSLFWYQQALGQGPEFLTYFQNEAQLDKSGLPSDRFFAERPEGSVSTLKIQRTQQEDSAVYLCASSPWTGENTEAFFGQGTRLTVV.

The chain carries TRBV2 and TRBJ2-5, with unresolved D. This CDR3 is built from 11 residues. Germline CDR1 is SNHLY and CDR2 is FYNNEI. V was clipped by 6 bases and J by 1 base, with 3 bases between them. The DNA of the CDR3 is TGTGCCAGCAGCTTCCAAGAGACCCAGTACTTC. This sequence encodes CASSFQETQYF.

The gene calls are TRBV5-4 and TRBJ1-1, with TRBD1 as a possible D gene (5 bases). The germline CDR1 and CDR2 sequences are SGHNT and YYREEE (reference sequence). This CDR3 is built from 14 residues. Trimming removed 4 bases at V and 0 bases at J, with 10 bases between. The DNA for the CDR3 is TGTGCCAGCAGCGGGGGGGTATTGAACACTGAAGCTTTCTTT. It encodes CASSGGVLNTEAFF.

The J gene is TRBJ2-3, the V gene TRBV18, with 8 bases fitting TRBD2. V lost 2 bases and J lost 1; bases outside the gene matches: 5. The germline gives CDR1 KGHSH, CDR2 LQKENI. The CDR3 loop spans 16 amino acids. The CDR3 DNA reads TGTGCCAGCTCACCAAGGGCGGGAGGACGCACAGATACGCAGTATTTT. It is translated as CASSPRAGGRTDTQYF.

The chain joins TRBV6-6 to TRBJ2-7; 16 bases line up with TRBD2. The CDR3 length is 17 residues. The V gene's germline CDR1 is MNHNY and CDR2 SVGAGI (reference sequence). V lost 5 bases, J lost 2 bases, and 6 bases stayed unmatched. The CDR3 DNA reads TGTGCCAGCAGTCGGGGACTAGCGGGAGGGGAAACCTACGAGCAGTACTTC. It specifies CASSRGLAGGETYEQYF.

CDR3: CASDRGTASGETQYF. The DNA of the CDR3 is TGTGCCAGCGACAGGGGGACGGCTAGTGGTGAGACCCAGTACTTC. This chain links TRBV18 with TRBJ2-5; 9 positions agree with TRBD1. J gave up 5 bases and V 8 bases, and 12 bases lay outside the gene matches. The CDR3 is 15 amino acids. Germline CDR1 reads KGHSH; CDR2 reads LQKENI.

V usage is TRBV4-2 and J usage is TRBJ2-7; no clear D. The CDR3 covers 13 residues. Germline loops: CDR1 LGHNA, CDR2 YNFKEQ. The V gene lost 0 bases and the J gene lost 3 bases, with 6 bases spanning the gap. The CDR3 sequence: CASSQEVSYEQYF. The CDR3 DNA follows: TGTGCCAGCAGCCAAGAGGTTAGCTACGAGCAGTACTTC.